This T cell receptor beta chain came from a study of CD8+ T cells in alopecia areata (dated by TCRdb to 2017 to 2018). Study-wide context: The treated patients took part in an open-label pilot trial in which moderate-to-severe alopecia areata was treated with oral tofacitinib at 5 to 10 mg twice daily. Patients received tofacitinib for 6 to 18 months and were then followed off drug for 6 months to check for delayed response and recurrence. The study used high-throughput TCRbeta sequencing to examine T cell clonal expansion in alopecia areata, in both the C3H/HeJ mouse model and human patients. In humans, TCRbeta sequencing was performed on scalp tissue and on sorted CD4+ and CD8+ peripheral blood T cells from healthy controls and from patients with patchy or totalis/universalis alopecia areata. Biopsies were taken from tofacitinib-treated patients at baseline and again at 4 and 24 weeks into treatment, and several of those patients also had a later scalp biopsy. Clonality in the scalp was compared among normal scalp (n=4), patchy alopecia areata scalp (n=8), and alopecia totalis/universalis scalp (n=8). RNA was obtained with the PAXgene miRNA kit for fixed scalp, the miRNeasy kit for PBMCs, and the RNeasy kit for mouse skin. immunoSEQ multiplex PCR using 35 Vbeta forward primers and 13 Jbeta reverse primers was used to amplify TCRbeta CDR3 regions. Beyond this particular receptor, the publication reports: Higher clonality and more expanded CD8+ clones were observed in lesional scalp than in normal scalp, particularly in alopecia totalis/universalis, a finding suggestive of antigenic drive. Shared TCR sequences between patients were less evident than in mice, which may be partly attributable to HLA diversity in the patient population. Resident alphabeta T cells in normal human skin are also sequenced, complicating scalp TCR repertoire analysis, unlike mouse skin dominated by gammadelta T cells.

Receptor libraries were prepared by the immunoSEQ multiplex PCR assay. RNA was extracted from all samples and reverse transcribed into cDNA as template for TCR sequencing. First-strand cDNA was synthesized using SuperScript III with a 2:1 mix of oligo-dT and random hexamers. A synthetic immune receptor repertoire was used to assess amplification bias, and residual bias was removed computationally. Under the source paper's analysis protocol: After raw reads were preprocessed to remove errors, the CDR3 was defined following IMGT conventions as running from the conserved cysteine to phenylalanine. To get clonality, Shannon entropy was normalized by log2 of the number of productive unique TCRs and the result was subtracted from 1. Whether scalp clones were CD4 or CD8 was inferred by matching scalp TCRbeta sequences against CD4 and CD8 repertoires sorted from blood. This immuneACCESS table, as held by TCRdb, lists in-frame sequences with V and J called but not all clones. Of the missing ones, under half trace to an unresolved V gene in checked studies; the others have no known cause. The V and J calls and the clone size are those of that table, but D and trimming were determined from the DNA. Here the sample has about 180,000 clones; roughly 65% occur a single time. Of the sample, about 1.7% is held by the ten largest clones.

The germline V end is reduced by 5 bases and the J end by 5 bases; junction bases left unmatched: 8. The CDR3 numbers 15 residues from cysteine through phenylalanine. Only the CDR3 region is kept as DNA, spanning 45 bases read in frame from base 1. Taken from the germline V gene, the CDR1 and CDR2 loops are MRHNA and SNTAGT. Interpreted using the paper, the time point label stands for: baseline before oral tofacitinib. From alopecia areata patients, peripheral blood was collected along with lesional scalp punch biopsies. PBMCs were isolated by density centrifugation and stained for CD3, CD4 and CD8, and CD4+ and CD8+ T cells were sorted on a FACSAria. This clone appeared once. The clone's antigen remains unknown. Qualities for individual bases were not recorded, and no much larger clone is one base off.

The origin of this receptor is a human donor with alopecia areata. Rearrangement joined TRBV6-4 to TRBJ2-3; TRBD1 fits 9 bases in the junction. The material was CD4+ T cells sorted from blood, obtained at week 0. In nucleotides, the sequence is TGTGCCAGCAGTCCCTCCGGGACAGGGCTAGATACGCAGTATTTT. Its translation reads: CASSPSGTGLDTQYF.